This TCR beta chain emerged from a study of CD8 T cells in Susac syndrome. cDNA came from roughly 0.53 to 1 ug RNA primed by random hexamers. The method of amplification for TCR beta CDR3 was immunoSEQ multiplex PCR, covering 54 Vbeta and 13 Jbeta. TCRdb processed the immunoSEQ multiplex PCR reads anew with MiXCR; each CDR3 protein has one entry. The data show around 150,000 distinct CDR3 sequences, with roughly 95% seen just once and 0.095% to 0.14% held by the top ten. Sequencing of TCR beta covered CD8+ and CD4+ T cells obtained from blood. TEMRA cells were FACS-enriched and CD8+ and CD4+ T cells negatively isolated. Material: CD4+ T cells from PBMCs. This clonotype was obtained from a human donor with multiple sclerosis.

The CDR3 protein is CASRFGREGNQPQHF. In DNA, the CDR3 is TGTGCCAGCCGCTTCGGCAGGGAGGGCAATCAGCCCCAGCATTTT. V and J are TRBV6-6 and TRBJ1-5; possible D gene TRBD1, 5 bases. The CDR3 runs 15 residues. Germline V gene data show CDR1 as MNHNY and CDR2 as SVGAGI (reference sequence). Trimming took off 8 bases at V and 2 bases at J, with 16 bases between the two ends.